This T cell receptor beta chain was retrieved from a study of blood T cells in healthy people across ages. The use of a sample-barcoded 5' primer and a J-beta primer mix characterized a second PCR of 7 to 11 cycles. Researchers report that a template-switch adaptor with 12 random nucleotides tagged each cDNA molecule. Sequencing of every sample gave 2.5 million or more CDR3-containing paired-end reads. In TCRdb, the 5' RACE reads were re-called with MiXCR into one record per CDR3 protein. Of about 2 million distinct CDR3 sequences listed, 49% were seen once; the top ten hold about 2.1%. The ends lost 6 bases at V and 0 bases at J; junction bases unmatched: 10. CDR1 and CDR2 from the germline V gene are LGHDT and YNNKEL (reference sequence). This CDR3 is built from 17 residues. The individuals who served as donors were healthy Caucasians living in Russia, aged about 6 to 100. PBMCs numbering at least 6 million were isolated per sample.

V gene TRBV3-1 combines with J gene TRBJ2-1; 8 bases are shared with TRBD2. Sequencing was carried out using blood. The clonotype was recovered from a woman in her thirties or forties in good health. As DNA, the CDR3 is TGTGCCAGCAGTCCCTCCAGCGGGGGCCGCTCCTACAATGAGCAGTTCTTC. Amino acid sequence: CASSPSSGGRSYNEQFF.